These T cell receptor beta chains were read from a single sample in a study of shared clonotypes between healthy human individuals. Using immunoSEQ multiplex PCR, the repertoire was profiled, and TCRdb retains in-frame clones only, with some absent. Among about 1 million clones, roughly 80% were seen once, and the ten largest hold 1.4% to 1.5%. Sequenced material: memory CD4+ T cells sorted from blood. These receptors all come from a man younger than 35 in good health. Both conserved end residues are part of each CDR3. Fields, in order: D gene, V gene, J gene, CDR3 protein. The D gene is left open where the match is weak.

.	TRBV10-1	TRBJ2-5	CASSESQGQETQYF
TRBD1	TRBV27	TRBJ2-2	CASSLSDRGITNTGELFF
TRBD2	TRBV11-2	TRBJ2-7	CASSSGLATEQYF
.	TRBV19	TRBJ1-2	CASSSTGDGGGYTF
TRBD2	TRBV6-5	TRBJ2-2	CASSYSRGGNTGELFF
TRBD1	TRBV6-5	TRBJ2-7	CASSSGTDNYEQYF
.	TRBV7-9	TRBJ2-1	CASSLSPRGDEQFF
.	TRBV5-1	TRBJ2-5	CASSLAPTEETQYF
.	TRBV7-2	TRBJ2-7	CASSPLRQSSYEQYF
.	TRBV10-1	TRBJ2-7	CASSDGHSEQYF
.	TRBV4-3	TRBJ2-2	CASSQNTVNTGELFF
.	TRBV6-6	TRBJ2-7	CASARRDSNSYEQYF
TRBD2	TRBV18	TRBJ2-7	CASSPAVSPGGSYEQYF
TRBD1	TRBV6-5	TRBJ2-7	CASSYSGTGVREQYF
TRBD1	TRBV30	TRBJ2-5	CAWSGGTGAQYF
.	TRBV5-4	TRBJ1-1	CASSQKGGTEAFF
TRBD2	TRBV5-1	TRBJ2-3	CASSLASLAGGSTDTQYF
TRBD1	TRBV28	TRBJ2-2	CASSPPGQTLAGELFF
TRBD2	TRBV27	TRBJ2-3	CASMLAGSTDTQYF
.	TRBV19	TRBJ1-6	CASRDQINSPLHF
.	TRBV6-5	TRBJ2-2	CASSQDSSTGELFF
.	TRBV28	TRBJ1-1	CASSWMGTVHPEAFF
TRBD2	TRBV6-6	TRBJ2-3	CASSYVLAGGRDTQYF
.	TRBV7-9	TRBJ2-5	CASRPRQDIQETQYF
.	TRBV27	TRBJ1-1	CASSFWGSGTEAFF
TRBD2	TRBV7-8	TRBJ2-5	CASSLDFLAGETQYF
.	TRBV10-3	TRBJ1-4	CAISESGQAHEKLFF
TRBD2	TRBV7-8	TRBJ2-3	CASSSAGTSSSRDTQYF
.	TRBV15	TRBJ1-2	CATSTAPGRGYTF
.	TRBV7-9	TRBJ1-3	CASSPSGNTIYF
.	TRBV18	TRBJ1-2	CASSRGNYGYTF
.	TRBV5-1	TRBJ2-5	CASSLDTRWETQYF
TRBD1	TRBV14	TRBJ1-6	CASSQERSPGQVISYNSPLHF
TRBD2	TRBV4-3	TRBJ2-2	CASSQGGGSRELFF
TRBD2	TRBV5-4	TRBJ2-1	CASTPPGLANEQFF
.	TRBV6-1	TRBJ1-2	CASSRNAGFGYTF
.	TRBV5-1	TRBJ2-3	CASSPSGTPSGTQYF
.	TRBV14	TRBJ1-6	CASSQGASSYNSPLHF
.	TRBV14	TRBJ2-7	CASSRLSYEQYF
TRBD1	TRBV2	TRBJ2-5	CASHRDSLQETQYF
.	TRBV7-3	TRBJ2-5	CASSSDRVTQYF
.	TRBV27	TRBJ1-4	CASKAGRRWANEKLFF
.	TRBV6-6	TRBJ2-4	CASRGLGIGKNIQYF
TRBD1	TRBV27	TRBJ2-7	CASSFSGTGYVSYEQYF
.	TRBV30	TRBJ1-4	CAWSRLGEKLFF
TRBD1	TRBV29-1	TRBJ1-1	CSVGMVTGQLNTEAFF
.	TRBV6-6	TRBJ2-1	CASKLGYNEQFF